A selection of T cell receptor beta chains follows, all from one sample in a study of molecular identifiers for immune sequencing clone quantification. From the PCR reads, TCRdb called clonotypes with MiXCR, one entry per CDR3 protein. Found here are about 640,000 distinct CDR3 sequences, about 20% of them singletons; the top ten hold roughly 0.85%. Sequences were obtained from naive CD8+ T cells from blood, with Jurkat cell RNA spiked in. The origin of the receptors is a human donor in good health. Some libraries in this study had Jurkat cell RNA spiked in. CDR3s leave out the opening cysteine and the closing phenylalanine or tryptophan. Clone size, where shown, is once, few, many, or a class for clones that have expanded.

clone_size j_call v_call cdr3_aa
- TRBJ2-1 TRBV5-5 ASSSVTGPMIVEQF
many TRBJ2-4 TRBV13 ASSLGDDGIQY
many TRBJ2-2 TRBV6-5 ASSYSLGPSNTGELF
many TRBJ1-4 TRBV2 ASNDRGTELF
many TRBJ2-5 TRBV5-8 ASSPTYPQETQY
few TRBJ2-5 TRBV27 ASGDSLAFQETQY
- TRBJ2-7 TRBV7-2 ASSLDRAVNEQY
- TRBJ1-5 TRBV5-1 ASSLRVWNCVGNQPQH
few TRBJ2-7 TRBV7-9 ASSPTAGFSYEQY
many TRBJ2-7 TRBV6-2/TRBV6-3 ASTFYGDEQY
many TRBJ2-1 TRBV7-9 ASSLDGSWVDEQF
many TRBJ2-2 TRBV5-6 ASSLAGSTGELF
few TRBJ2-5 TRBV15 ATSTGDKETQY
many TRBJ2-6 TRBV27 ASSWGSGANVLT
few TRBJ2-7 TRBV7-9 ASSPQAGSSYEQY
many TRBJ2-7 TRBV23-1 ASSDGRLAGYEQY
- TRBJ2-7 TRBV7-9 ASSASLVLCEQY
many TRBJ2-7 TRBV4-1 ASSQEGGGWYEQY
few TRBJ2-1 TRBV14 ASSPRVLGVFSNEQF